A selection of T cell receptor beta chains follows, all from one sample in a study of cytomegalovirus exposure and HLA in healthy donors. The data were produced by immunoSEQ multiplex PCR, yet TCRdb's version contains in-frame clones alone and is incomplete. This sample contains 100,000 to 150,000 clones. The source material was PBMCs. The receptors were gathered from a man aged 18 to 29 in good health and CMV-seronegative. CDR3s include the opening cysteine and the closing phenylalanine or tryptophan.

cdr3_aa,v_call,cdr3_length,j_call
CAISTTGTDLGNTEAFF,TRBV10-3,17,TRBJ1-1
CAWSNTGGPLGEQYF,TRBV30,15,TRBJ2-7
CASSQVGQPSYEQYF,TRBV4-3,15,TRBJ2-7
CASSGSGQNKKLFF,TRBV28,14,TRBJ1-4
CASSHDYSPPKNIQYF,TRBV4-3,16,TRBJ2-4
CASSSSSDSYEQYF,TRBV7-3,14,TRBJ2-7
CASSRASGGQYYEQYF,TRBV19,16,TRBJ2-7
CASLGQMSTEAFF,TRBV6-5,13,TRBJ1-1
CASSQTRDFSYEQYF,TRBV4-1,15,TRBJ2-7
CASSPTGKGSYFF,TRBV28,13,TRBJ1-4
CASGRTGDTEAFF,TRBV12-5,13,TRBJ1-1
CASSKPYRENYGYTF,TRBV19,15,TRBJ1-2
CASSGTGVKTDTQYF,TRBV5-6,15,TRBJ2-3
CASSFGWREGETQYF,TRBV5-1,15,TRBJ2-5
CASSEQAGGAGDTQYF,TRBV6-4,16,TRBJ2-3
CASSLAKRGGSGNTIYF,TRBV5-6,17,TRBJ1-3
CASSIVRLAGLYEQYF,TRBV19,16,TRBJ2-7
CASSSPGIFDTEAFF,TRBV7-9,15,TRBJ1-1
CASSFTPQGVGNTEAFF,TRBV7-9,17,TRBJ1-1
CASSWGDNQPQHF,TRBV19,13,TRBJ1-5
CASRPQTDRGKNEQYF,TRBV7-2,16,TRBJ2-7
CASSAGTGAAGYTF,TRBV6-4,14,TRBJ1-2
CASSLGPMGGYTF,TRBV7-3,13,TRBJ1-2
CAWSGSGGLAQYF,TRBV30,13,TRBJ2-3
CASSLVGEGQPQHF,TRBV28,14,TRBJ1-5
CASSPSGKTNEQFF,TRBV28,14,TRBJ2-1
CASSPARGHSSYEQYF,TRBV28,16,TRBJ2-7
CASRGLMRYF,TRBV2,10,TRBJ2-7
CASSSGTGTHEQYF,TRBV5-4,14,TRBJ2-7
CASRGRTGTNTGELFF,TRBV2,16,TRBJ2-2
CASSVPGTDTQYF,TRBV9,13,TRBJ2-3
CASSPGGVAFF,TRBV27,11,TRBJ1-1
CASRAGGATDTQYF,TRBV28,14,TRBJ2-3
CASSVASDANYGYTF,TRBV9,15,TRBJ1-2
CASSLDYANTQYF,TRBV7-7,13,TRBJ2-3
CASRLAGGPTDTQYF,TRBV7-2,15,TRBJ2-3
CASLSSGLAGGIQETQYF,TRBV2,18,TRBJ2-5
CASSGNLGLNNNEQFF,TRBV9,16,TRBJ2-1
CASTSTVNTEAFF,TRBV7-6,13,TRBJ1-1
CASSLGGTVQETQYF,TRBV7-7,15,TRBJ2-5
CASSLTWEFAYEQYF,TRBV5-1,15,TRBJ2-7
CASKRGNTGELFF,TRBV5-6,13,TRBJ2-2
CSEGGTGETQYF,TRBV29-1,12,TRBJ2-5
CASSQDRQASGREQYF,TRBV4-2,16,TRBJ2-7
CASSYGTSGYNEQFF,TRBV18,15,TRBJ2-1
CASQKQEQYF,TRBV28,10,TRBJ2-7
CASSPRLAPGTDTQYF,TRBV7-9,16,TRBJ2-3
CAWSVQRTGGNTIYF,TRBV30,15,TRBJ1-3
CASSLNEKRQFF,TRBV14,12,TRBJ2-1
CASSPLAGVTYEQYF,TRBV9,15,TRBJ2-7
CASSRGGTDTQYF,TRBV5-1,13,TRBJ2-3
CASSQAGGMNTEAFF,TRBV4-1,15,TRBJ1-1
CASSTRQGTNLNQPQHF,TRBV21-1,17,TRBJ1-5
CASTSFGEAYEQYF,TRBV6-6,14,TRBJ2-7